This note documents a single T cell receptor beta chain sequence. Its antigen is not yet known. No per-base quality is available; no much larger clone lies one base away. Ophthalmopathy patients had moderately to severely active disease, Clinical Activity Score of at least 3, NOSPECS grade of at least 4, and disease duration under 3 months. Anyone with other autoimmune diseases, uncontrolled infections, pregnancy or lactation was excluded from the study. Clinical symptoms, serum thyroxine, TRAb, thyroid ultrasound and orbital computed tomography formed the basis of the diagnosis. Ficoll-Paque density gradient centrifugation was used to isolate PBMCs from 10 ml of fresh peripheral blood. Total RNA was extracted with Trizol reagent and quality-checked on an Agilent 2100 Bioanalyzer. TCR beta CDR3 regions were amplified from RNA transcripts for repertoire sequencing. HTBI primers and the Qiagen OneStep RT-PCR kit were used in a first-round RT-PCR, which was followed by a second-round multiplex PCR, size selection and purification. The libraries underwent paired-end sequencing with 100 bp reads on an Illumina HiSeq2000. Concerning the study's data processing: SOAPnuke was used to process the reads, removing any read that contained adapters or uncalled bases, had a mean Phred below 15, or lacked an exact match to the constant primer or identifier. High-quality paired reads were merged with COPE v1.2.5. Each unique nucleotide sequence was treated as a clonotype, and MiTCR v1.1 was used to align the clonotypes to the IMGT TRB V, D and J references. The analysis was limited to V-J combinations with a frequency above 0.0001, which together covered 99% to 99.2% of repertoires. For each V-J combination, a TCR clonal expansion and chaos score was defined as F50 clonal expansion divided by the chaos observed in the TCRdist matrix. Welch's t-statistics and random forest were used to reduce features to about a dozen V-J combinations, which were fed into a naive Bayes classifier. Thyroid-blood repertoire similarity was quantified with the Morisita-Horn index. TCRdb reran the public reads through fastp at Q25 and MiXCR, keeping productive beta chains. A single entry per CDR3 protein holds the most common genes and DNA from its merged rows. The V and J calls here are based on TCRdb, not the publication. The sample contains about half a million distinct CDR3 sequences, 13% to 15% of them found a single time. The ten largest clones capture approximately 9.8% of the sample.

This sample is drawn from a study of Graves' ophthalmopathy and Graves' hyperthyroidism listed by TCRdb under 2018. In terms of the full investigation: Peripheral blood was collected at initial diagnosis, prior to any treatment. Following sample collection, hyperthyroidism patients were given methimazole at a starting dose of 30 mg daily, and ophthalmopathy patients were given high-dose intravenous methylprednisolone. T-cell repertoires of thyroid tissue and blood were compared in 5 or 6 hyperthyroidism patients. TCR beta repertoire signatures were used to distinguish Graves' ophthalmopathy from Graves' hyperthyroidism and to predict progression to ophthalmopathy. In total, 135 blood samples were TCR-sequenced: approximately 40 ophthalmopathy, approximately 80 hyperthyroidism and approximately 17 hyperthyroidism-to-ophthalmopathy patients. The 95 to 100 discovery patients were randomly divided into training and test sets at a 7:3 ratio. An independent validation cohort comprised 18 hyperthyroidism patients and about 16 patients who later progressed from hyperthyroidism to ophthalmopathy. To explore V-J signatures distinguishing ophthalmopathy from hyperthyroidism, a discovery set of about a hundred patients (roughly 44 ophthalmopathy, some 57 stable hyperthyroidism) was enrolled. General conclusions and limits of the study: In validation, the model predicted ophthalmopathy progression with about 64% sensitivity and around 72% specificity; roughly 11 predicted patients were CT-confirmed with GO in a median of 6.5 months. Ophthalmopathy was separated from stable hyperthyroidism by the 13-signature model with just under 90% sensitivity and around 81% specificity in cross-validation and with 80%/75% in the test set. Most expanded thyroid clonotypes with a frequency above 0.001 also appeared in blood, which suggests that blood repertoires may reflect the immune response in the thyroid. No statistical method was used to set the sample size in advance, and the investigators knew which group each participant was assigned to.

V is pared back by 5 bases and J by 7 bases, with 11 bases lying between the germline termini. There are 13 amino acids in the CDR3, from cysteine to phenylalanine inclusive. Left in the record is the CDR3 DNA by itself, 39 bases read in frame from the first base. The V gene is TRBV12-3 or TRBV12-4 and the J gene is TRBJ2-2; the D region possibly corresponds to TRBD2 (5 bases align). Specimen: blood. The TCR sequence derives from a woman aged 25 to 39 with Graves' ophthalmopathy. Donor details come from another sample of the same person, matched by shared clones. Here is the DNA: TGTGCCAGCAGTCTCCCCGGGGACGGGGAGCTGTTTTTT. It is translated as CASSLPGDGELFF.